One and the same sample provided the 18 T cell receptor beta chains below, sequenced in a study of cytomegalovirus exposure and HLA in healthy donors. This PCR relied on a set of 60 Vbeta primers and 13 Jbeta primers. The protocol was immunoSEQ multiplex PCR, while the TCRdb copy is restricted to in-frame clones and leaves out a portion. The table has fewer than 120,000 clones, over 65% seen once; the top ten hold roughly 13%. The source material was PBMCs. The receptors were sampled from a man between 25 and 39 years old in good health and CMV-seropositive.

The chain carries TRBV11-3 and TRBJ2-3; maybe TRBD1 (5 bases). CDR3 size: 13 residues. Germline CDR1 and CDR2: SGHNT and YENEEA. Trimming cost V 2 bases and J 3 bases, with 6 bases left between them. As DNA, the CDR3 is TGTGCCAGCAGCTTACAGGGAACAGATACGCAGTATTTT. Translating gives CASSLQGTDTQYF.

The rearrangement links TRBV30 to TRBJ1-3, with D unresolved. This CDR3 has 12 residues. Germline CDR1 is GTSNPN and CDR2 is SVGIG (reference sequence). Trimming removed 0 bases at V and 8 bases at J, with 8 bases between. CDR3 amino acids: CAWSVHDYTIYF. In nucleotides, the CDR3 is TGTGCCTGGAGTGTCCACGACTACACCATATATTTT.

The chain is built from TRBV11-2 and TRBJ2-5; 14 bases line up with TRBD2. The CDR3 totals 15 residues. CDR1 and CDR2 (germline): SGHAT, FQNNGV. V gave up 4 bases and J gave up 4 bases; unmatched junction bases: 2. CDR3 region: CASSSGLAGAETQYF. CDR3 coding DNA: TGTGCCAGCAGCTCGGGACTAGCGGGGGCAGAGACCCAGTACTTC.

The genes are TRBV21-1 and TRBJ1-3; TRBD1, the D gene given by the table, was not confirmed from the DNA. TRBV21-1 is an annotated pseudogene. The CDR3 consists of 16 residues. The CDR3 region is CASSKDSPISGNTIYF. The CDR3 region has the DNA TGTGCCAGCAGCAAAGACAGCCCGATCTCTGGAAACACCATATATTTT.

This clone came up a few times. The J gene is TRBJ1-2, the V gene TRBV4-3, with D unresolved. The CDR3 consists of 15 residues. Germline CDR1 LGHNA, CDR2 YSLEER. The V and J ends lost 0 bases and 4 bases respectively, with 12 bases between them. Written as DNA, the CDR3 is TGCGCCAGCAGCCAAGATCGGGTCCATTTCTATGGCTACACCTTC. This sequence encodes CASSQDRVHFYGYTF.

The J gene is TRBJ2-1, the V gene TRBV5-6; 8 nucleotides match TRBD2. CDR3 length: 16 residues. The germline V gene encodes CDR1 SGHDT and CDR2 YYEEEE. V dropped 2 bases and J dropped 10; count of bases not matched to a gene: 14. The CDR3 DNA reads as TGTGCCAGCAGCTTCCCGGCGGGAGGCGGGGGCCGCGAGCAGTTCTTC. Protein: CASSFPAGGGGREQFF.

The V and J genes are TRBV7-2 and TRBJ2-3; D is ambiguous. V was clipped by 3 bases and J by 2 bases, with 6 bases between them. CDR3 length equals 13 residues. CDR1 is SGHTA, CDR2 FQGNSA, per germline. CDR3 sequence (DNA): TGTGCCAGCAGCTTCCCTTACACAGATACGCAGTATTTT. It encodes CASSFPYTDTQYF. The variable domain in full, with the rest retrieved from reference TRBV7-2 and TRBJ2-3, is GAGVSQSPSNKVTEKGKDVELRCDPISGHTALYWYRQSLGQGLEFLIYFQGNSAPDKSGLPSDRFSAERTGGSVSTLTIQRTQQEDSAVYLCASSFPYTDTQYFGPGTRLTVL.

This chain connects TRBV7-9 to TRBJ1-3; the D is unclear. This CDR3 is built from 14 residues. V was cut by 1 base and J by 6 bases, with 10 bases left in between. Germline-derived CDR1 and CDR2 are SEHNR and FQNEAQ (reference sequence). CDR3 DNA: TGTGCCAGCAGCTTAGAGGCAGCGGCAAACACCATATATTTT. Encoded protein: CASSLEAAANTIYF.

CDR3: CASSQRTGTEQYF. The CDR3 DNA reads TGCGCCAGCAGCCAACGGACAGGGACCGAGCAGTACTTC. This sequence joins TRBV4-3 and TRBJ2-7, with 8 bases matching TRBD1. The germline gives CDR1 LGHNA, CDR2 YSLEER. The J segment lost 6 bases and the V segment lost 2 bases, leaving 3 bases of the junction unmatched. The CDR3 is made up of 13 amino acids.

CDR3 DNA: TGTGCCAGCAGCCCCCCGGGTGGGGAAAAACTGTTTTTT. Residues: CASSPPGGEKLFF. The gene calls are TRBV21-1 and TRBJ1-4. TRBV21-1 is shown as a pseudogene. This CDR3 is built from 13 residues.

This rearrangement joins TRBV6-5 to TRBJ2-5; D is perhaps TRBD2 (5 bases). CDR1 and CDR2 from the germline V gene are MNHEY and SVGAGI. V was cut by 5 bases and J by 3 bases, with 16 bases left in between. The CDR3 consists of 15 residues. The CDR3 nucleotides are TGTGCCAGCAGTGCTACTAGTGTCGGGAAAGAGACCCAGTACTTC. Residues: CASSATSVGKETQYF.

A few counts support this clone. This chain connects TRBV6-6 to TRBJ2-5; 11 positions agree with TRBD2. The germline gives CDR1 MNHNY, CDR2 SVGAGI (reference sequence). The CDR3 contains 16 residues. Trimming removed 4 bases from V and 2 bases from J; junction bases left unmatched: 6. For the CDR3, the DNA is TGTGCCAGCAGTTCATTCCTAGCGGGGGGACAAGAGACCCAGTACTTC. It yields the protein CASSSFLAGGQETQYF.

This sequence joins TRBV6-6 and TRBJ2-5; 11 positions agree with TRBD2. Trimming at V came to 5 bases and at J to 7 bases, leaving 12 bases not matched to a gene. The CDR3 contains 16 residues. Germline V gene sequence: CDR1 MNHNY, CDR2 SVGAGI (reference sequence). The CDR3 sequence: CASSLGIAGGRGTQYF. The CDR3 DNA follows: TGTGCCAGCAGTCTGGGGATAGCGGGGGGGAGAGGGACCCAGTACTTC.

This clone occurred a few times. This chain joins TRBV6-5 and TRBJ1-1; D uncertain. This CDR3 is 14 amino acids long. V shed 2 bases and J shed 2 bases, with 9 bases lying between them. Germline V gives CDR1 MNHEY, CDR2 SVGAGI. The CDR3 region has the DNA TGTGCCAGCAGTTACAGTCCAGGCAACACTGAAGCTTTCTTT. It yields the protein CASSYSPGNTEAFF.

The rearrangement links TRBV7-9 to TRBJ1-3; TRBD1 aligns across 7 bases. The CDR3 covers 15 residues. The trim removed 4 bases at V and 0 bases at J, leaving 3 bases unmatched. Germline CDR1 SEHNR, CDR2 FQNEAQ (reference sequence). This chain's CDR3 is CASSSGDSSGNTIYF. In DNA, the CDR3 is TGTGCCAGCAGCTCGGGGGACAGCTCTGGAAACACCATATATTTT.

This sequence joins TRBV28 and TRBJ1-2, with 11 bases identical to TRBD1. V gave up 4 bases and J gave up 4 bases; unmatched junction bases: 11. Germline V CDR1 and CDR2: MDHEN, SYDVKM. The CDR3 covers 17 residues. This chain's CDR3 is CASSSPGTGGRGYGYTF. The CDR3 DNA reads as TGTGCCAGCAGTTCACCCGGGACAGGGGGACGGGGCTATGGCTACACCTTC.

The rearrangement links TRBV5-8 to TRBJ1-4; TRBD1 aligns across 10 bases. The CDR3 is made up of 15 amino acids. With V trimmed by 0 bases and J by 8 bases, 4 bases remained unmatched. In germline, CDR1 is SGHTS, CDR2 YDEGEE. CDR3 nucleotide sequence: TGTGCCAGCAGCTTGGGACAGGGGGCAGGGGAAAAACTGTTTTTT. Amino acids: CASSLGQGAGEKLFF. Full variable domain (remainder filled in from reference TRBV5-8 and TRBJ1-4): EAGVTQSPTHLIKTRGQQATLRCSPISGHTSVYWYQQALGLGLQFLLWYDEGEERNRGNFPPRFSGRQFPNYSSELNVNALELEDSALYLCASSLGQGAGEKLFFGSGTQLSVL.

The table lists this clone with a count of one. This chain uses TRBV11-3 with TRBJ1-4, with D unclear. Germline CDR1 SGHNT, CDR2 YENEEA. Trimming removed 1 base at V and 6 bases at J, with 15 bases between. The CDR3 is made up of 16 amino acids. The CDR3 reads CASSLGRDNTDEKLFF. CDR3 bases: TGTGCCAGCAGCTTAGGTAGAGACAACACCGATGAAAAACTGTTTTTT.